This TCR beta chain stems from a study of human T cells and chemical hapten exposure. CDR3 length: 12 residues. Germline values: CDR1 SQVTM, CDR2 ANQGSEA. The germline V and J ends were trimmed by 6 bases and 3 bases, with 12 bases remaining between them. The time point: patch test 1, 2 weeks after DPC sensitization. Treatment given: therapeutic diphenylcyclopropenone sensitization with weekly scalp DPC. This clonotype was detected only a few times. Separate cDNA molecules received unique molecular identifiers, which the library attached to them. TCRdb passed the RACE reads through MiXCR, listing each CDR3 protein once. This sample has about 380,000 distinct CDR3 sequences, with roughly 4.8% found just once.

The TCR sequence derives from a woman aged 45-65 years with alopecia areata. Some clones in this sample may be carry-over from other donors' samples. This rearrangement joins TRBV29-1 to TRBJ2-7; D possibly corresponds to TRBD2 (5 bases). Specimen: whole blood, collected in connection with sensitization to the hapten diphenylcyclopropenone (DPC). The CDR3 coding sequence is TGCAGCGTCCCTTCCCGGGGCTACGAGCAGTACTTC. Translation gives CSVPSRGYEQYF.